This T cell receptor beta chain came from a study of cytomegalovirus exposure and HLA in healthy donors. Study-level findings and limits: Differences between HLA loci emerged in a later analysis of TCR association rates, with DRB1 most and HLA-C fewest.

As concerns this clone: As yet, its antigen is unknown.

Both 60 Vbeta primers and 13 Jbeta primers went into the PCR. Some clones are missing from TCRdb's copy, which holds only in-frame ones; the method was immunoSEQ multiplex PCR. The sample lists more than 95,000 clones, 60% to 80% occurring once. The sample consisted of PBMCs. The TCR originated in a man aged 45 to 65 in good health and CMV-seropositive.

CDR3 region: CASLSSDRGYNQPQHF. The DNA for the CDR3 is TGTGCCAGCTTATCTTCCGACAGGGGGTACAATCAGCCCCAGCATTTT. The chain carries TRBV19 and TRBJ1-5; 9 bases are a match to TRBD1. CDR1 is LNHDA and CDR2 is SQIVND in the germline V gene (reference sequence). V shed 9 bases and J 3 bases; nucleotides not matched to a gene: 12. This CDR3 contains 16 residues.